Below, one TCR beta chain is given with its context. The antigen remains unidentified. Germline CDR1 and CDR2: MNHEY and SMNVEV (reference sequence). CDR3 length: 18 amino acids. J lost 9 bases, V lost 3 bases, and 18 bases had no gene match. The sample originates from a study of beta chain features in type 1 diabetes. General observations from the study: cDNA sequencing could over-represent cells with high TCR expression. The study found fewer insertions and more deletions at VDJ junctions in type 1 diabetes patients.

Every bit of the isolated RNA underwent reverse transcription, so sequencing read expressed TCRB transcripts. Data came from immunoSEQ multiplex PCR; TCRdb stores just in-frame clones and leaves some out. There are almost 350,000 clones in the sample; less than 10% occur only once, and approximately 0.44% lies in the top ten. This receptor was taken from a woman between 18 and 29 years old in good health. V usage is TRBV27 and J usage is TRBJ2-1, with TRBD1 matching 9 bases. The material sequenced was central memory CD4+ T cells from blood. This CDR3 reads CASSFRENGQGREREQFF. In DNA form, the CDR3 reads TGTGCCAGCAGTTTCAGGGAGAACGGACAGGGGAGGGAACGTGAGCAGTTCTTC.